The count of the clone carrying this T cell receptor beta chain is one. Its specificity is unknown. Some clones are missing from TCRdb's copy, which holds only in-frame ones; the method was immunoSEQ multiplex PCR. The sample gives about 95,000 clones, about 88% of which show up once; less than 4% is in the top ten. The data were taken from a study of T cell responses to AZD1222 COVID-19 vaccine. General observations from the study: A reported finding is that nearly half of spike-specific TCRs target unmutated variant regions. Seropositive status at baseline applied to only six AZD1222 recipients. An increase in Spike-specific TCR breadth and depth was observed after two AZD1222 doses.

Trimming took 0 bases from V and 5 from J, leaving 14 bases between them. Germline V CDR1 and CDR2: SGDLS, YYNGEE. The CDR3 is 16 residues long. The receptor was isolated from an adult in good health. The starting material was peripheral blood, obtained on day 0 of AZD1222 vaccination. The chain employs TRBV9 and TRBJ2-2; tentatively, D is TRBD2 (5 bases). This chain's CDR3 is CASSVASSGGTGELFF. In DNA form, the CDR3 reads TGTGCCAGCAGCGTAGCATCCAGCGGAGGAACCGGGGAGCTGTTTTTT.